These T cell receptor beta chains were read from a single sample in a study of CD8 T cells in Susac syndrome. TCRdb re-analysed the immunoSEQ multiplex PCR reads in MiXCR, keeping a single row per CDR3 protein. The sample holds about 300,000 distinct CDR3 sequences, about 91% seen once. Sequenced: CD8+ T cells from PBMCs. These receptors were obtained from a human donor with multiple sclerosis. Both conserved end residues are part of each CDR3.

TRBJ2-7,TRBV28,CASSFGRAGVF
TRBJ2-1,TRBV2,CACTPGQGGNEQFF
TRBJ2-3,TRBV20-1,CSARKAGTSTDTQYF
TRBJ2-2,TRBV9,CASSVGGGTGELFF
TRBJ1-5,TRBV19,CASSIADRSNQPQHF
TRBJ1-3,TRBV20-1,CSARDSLSGNTIYF
TRBJ1-4,TRBV7-9,CASSPQGGRRTNEKLFF
TRBJ2-3,TRBV20-1,CSARRFSTDTQYF
TRBJ2-2,TRBV2,CAQGASGELFF
TRBJ2-2,TRBV20-1,CSANPGDNTGELFF
TRBJ2-6,TRBV19,CASRPTGANVLTF
TRBJ2-7,TRBV5-1,CASSFLRTGPSYEQYF
TRBJ1-5,TRBV30,CAWSVDRGLWPQHF
TRBJ1-1,TRBV7-3,CASSLSQGTEAFF
TRBJ2-5,TRBV4-3,CASSQDLSTGYNPSETQYF
TRBJ2-3,TRBV5-1,CASSLGMGSGEDTQYF
TRBJ2-7,TRBV30,CAWSVRGLSYEQYF
TRBJ2-2,TRBV28,CASSLRLASGELFF
TRBJ2-5,TRBV7-9,CASGGDQETQYF
TRBJ1-5,TRBV2,CASSEHSDNQPQHF
TRBJ2-7,TRBV7-6,CASSLGYSEQYF
TRBJ2-7,TRBV28,CASSLGQGVYSEQYF
TRBJ2-7,TRBV5-5,CASSLLTSGRHLSYEQYF
TRBJ2-5,TRBV12-3/TRBV12-4,CASTHVRGETQYF
TRBJ2-2,TRBV27,CASSLLGGNTGELFF
TRBJ2-1,TRBV30,CAWSVQTGPESYNEQFF
TRBJ2-5,TRBV4-1,CASSPPGGGGTQYF
TRBJ2-3,TRBV3-1,CASRPTSGVQNTQYF
TRBJ2-2,TRBV9,CASSVDTNTGELFF
TRBJ2-1,TRBV7-9,CASSLGLSRNEQFF
TRBJ2-2,TRBV11-2,CASRFKGVGELFF
TRBJ2-5,TRBV29-1,CSVEDSSSPTYQETQYF
TRBJ1-4,TRBV30,CAWSVEGATNEKLFF
TRBJ1-1,TRBV24-1,CATSDGLHTEAFF
TRBJ2-7,TRBV20-1,CSAKDGTSGVATYEQYF
TRBJ1-5,TRBV19,CASSIVGIQPQHF
TRBJ1-2,TRBV7-8,CASSLGTGSDGYTF
TRBJ1-2,TRBV4-3,CASSQAGPRVANYGYTF
TRBJ1-5,TRBV28,CASSFGTGGFQPQHF
TRBJ2-3,TRBV28,CASSRTPGDTDTQYF
TRBJ2-5,TRBV20-1,CSAGLAPQETQYF
TRBJ1-1,TRBV15,CATSRDRMDTEAFF
TRBJ2-1,TRBV3-1,CASSIPGWSNEQFF
TRBJ2-6,TRBV28,CASSLRRGQLSSGANVLTF
TRBJ1-1,TRBV6-1,CASGEGFDTEAFF
TRBJ2-2,TRBV15,CATSRVGGGSGELFF
TRBJ2-1,TRBV24-1,CATSDFSGGRNNEQFF
TRBJ2-1,TRBV4-3,CASSQDVGGTLGGRFF
TRBJ2-6,TRBV9,CASSVGAQGANVLTF
TRBJ2-7,TRBV19,CASSGYLLEEQYF
TRBJ2-5,TRBV20-1,CSARVGATQYF